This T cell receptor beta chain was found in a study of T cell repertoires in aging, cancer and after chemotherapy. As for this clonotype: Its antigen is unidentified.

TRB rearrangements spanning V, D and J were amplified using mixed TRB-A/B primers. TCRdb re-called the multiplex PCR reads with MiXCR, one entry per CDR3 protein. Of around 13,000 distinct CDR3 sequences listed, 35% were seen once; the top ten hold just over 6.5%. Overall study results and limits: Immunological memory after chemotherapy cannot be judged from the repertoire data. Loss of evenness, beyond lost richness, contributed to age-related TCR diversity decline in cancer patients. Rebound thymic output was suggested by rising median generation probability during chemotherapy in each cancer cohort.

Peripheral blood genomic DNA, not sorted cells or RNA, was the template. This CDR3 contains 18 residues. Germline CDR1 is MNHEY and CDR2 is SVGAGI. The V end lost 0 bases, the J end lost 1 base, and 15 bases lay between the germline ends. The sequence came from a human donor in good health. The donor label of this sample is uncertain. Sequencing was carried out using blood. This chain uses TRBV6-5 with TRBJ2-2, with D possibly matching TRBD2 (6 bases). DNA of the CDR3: TGTGCCAGCAGTTACTCCCCCCTAATCGGGGGGAACACCGGGGAGCTGTTTTTT. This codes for CASSYSPLIGGNTGELFF.